These 6 T cell receptor beta chains originate from one sample sequenced in a study of cytomegalovirus exposure and HLA in healthy donors. The study ran its PCR with 60 Vbeta and 13 Jbeta primers. Using immunoSEQ multiplex PCR, the repertoire was profiled, and TCRdb retains in-frame clones only, with some absent. This table has tens of thousands of clones, approximately 71% appearing once. Input material: PBMCs. The receptors shown here come from a man between 40 and 49 years old in good health and CMV-seronegative.

The chain joins TRBV9 to TRBJ2-7; the D is unclear. Between the trimmed V and J ends, which lost 2 bases and 6 bases, there was a span of 15 bases. The CDR3 is made up of 14 amino acids. Looked up from germline, CDR1 is SGDLS and CDR2 is YYNGEE. CDR3 region: CASSVSPGRPEQYF. CDR3 DNA: TGTGCCAGCAGCGTCAGCCCCGGCAGGCCCGAGCAGTACTTC.

In its sample, this clone was seen a few times. The chain is built from TRBV16 and TRBJ2-5, with D unresolved. The V and J ends lost 2 bases and 11 bases respectively, with 15 bases between them. Germline CDR1 reads KGHSY; CDR2 reads FQNENV. There are 13 residues in the CDR3. CDR3 residues: CASSQGGKAGQYF. CDR3 nucleotide sequence: TGTGCCAGCAGCCAAGGCGGTAAGGCCGGGCAGTACTTC.

The CDR3 DNA reads as TGTGCCAGCAGTTTTGAGGGGGTCGGGAATCAGCCCCAGCATTTT. Its translation: CASSFEGVGNQPQHF. The rearrangement joins TRBV27 to TRBJ1-5; D perhaps matches TRBD1 (6 bases). This CDR3 region has 15 residues. V was shortened by 3 bases and J by 4 bases, with 13 bases between the two germline ends. Germline lookup yields CDR1 MNHEY and CDR2 SMNVEV (reference sequence).

This clone was picked up many times. This CDR3 is CASSFRGPDTEAFF. For the CDR3, the DNA is TGCGCCAGCAGCTTCAGGGGACCGGACACTGAAGCTTTCTTT. This sequence joins TRBV5-1 and TRBJ1-1; D is perhaps TRBD1 (6 bases). The CDR3 length is 14 residues. Trimming shortened V by 2 bases and J by 3 bases, and 11 bases separated the two germline ends. CDR1 SGHRS and CDR2 YFSETQ come from the germline V gene.

The rearrangement uses TRBV14 and TRBJ2-3, with 8 bases identical to TRBD1. Looked up from germline, CDR1 is SGHDN and CDR2 is FVKESK. The CDR3 covers 16 residues. The V segment lost 3 bases and the J segment 0 bases; nucleotides outside the gene matches: 5. CDR3 loop: CASSHWDRKSTDTQYF. As DNA, the CDR3 is TGTGCCAGCAGCCATTGGGACAGGAAGAGCACAGATACGCAGTATTTT.

This clone was counted only a few times. This chain connects TRBV19 to TRBJ2-1; 8 nucleotides align to TRBD2. The germline V gene encodes CDR1 LNHDA and CDR2 SQIVND (reference sequence). V trimming: 6 bases; J trimming: 10 bases; junction bases outside the gene matches: 11. The CDR3 loop spans 14 amino acids. As DNA, the CDR3 is TGTGCCAGTAGGGACAGCGGGGGTTATCAAGAGCAGTTCTTC. It is translated as CASRDSGGYQEQFF.